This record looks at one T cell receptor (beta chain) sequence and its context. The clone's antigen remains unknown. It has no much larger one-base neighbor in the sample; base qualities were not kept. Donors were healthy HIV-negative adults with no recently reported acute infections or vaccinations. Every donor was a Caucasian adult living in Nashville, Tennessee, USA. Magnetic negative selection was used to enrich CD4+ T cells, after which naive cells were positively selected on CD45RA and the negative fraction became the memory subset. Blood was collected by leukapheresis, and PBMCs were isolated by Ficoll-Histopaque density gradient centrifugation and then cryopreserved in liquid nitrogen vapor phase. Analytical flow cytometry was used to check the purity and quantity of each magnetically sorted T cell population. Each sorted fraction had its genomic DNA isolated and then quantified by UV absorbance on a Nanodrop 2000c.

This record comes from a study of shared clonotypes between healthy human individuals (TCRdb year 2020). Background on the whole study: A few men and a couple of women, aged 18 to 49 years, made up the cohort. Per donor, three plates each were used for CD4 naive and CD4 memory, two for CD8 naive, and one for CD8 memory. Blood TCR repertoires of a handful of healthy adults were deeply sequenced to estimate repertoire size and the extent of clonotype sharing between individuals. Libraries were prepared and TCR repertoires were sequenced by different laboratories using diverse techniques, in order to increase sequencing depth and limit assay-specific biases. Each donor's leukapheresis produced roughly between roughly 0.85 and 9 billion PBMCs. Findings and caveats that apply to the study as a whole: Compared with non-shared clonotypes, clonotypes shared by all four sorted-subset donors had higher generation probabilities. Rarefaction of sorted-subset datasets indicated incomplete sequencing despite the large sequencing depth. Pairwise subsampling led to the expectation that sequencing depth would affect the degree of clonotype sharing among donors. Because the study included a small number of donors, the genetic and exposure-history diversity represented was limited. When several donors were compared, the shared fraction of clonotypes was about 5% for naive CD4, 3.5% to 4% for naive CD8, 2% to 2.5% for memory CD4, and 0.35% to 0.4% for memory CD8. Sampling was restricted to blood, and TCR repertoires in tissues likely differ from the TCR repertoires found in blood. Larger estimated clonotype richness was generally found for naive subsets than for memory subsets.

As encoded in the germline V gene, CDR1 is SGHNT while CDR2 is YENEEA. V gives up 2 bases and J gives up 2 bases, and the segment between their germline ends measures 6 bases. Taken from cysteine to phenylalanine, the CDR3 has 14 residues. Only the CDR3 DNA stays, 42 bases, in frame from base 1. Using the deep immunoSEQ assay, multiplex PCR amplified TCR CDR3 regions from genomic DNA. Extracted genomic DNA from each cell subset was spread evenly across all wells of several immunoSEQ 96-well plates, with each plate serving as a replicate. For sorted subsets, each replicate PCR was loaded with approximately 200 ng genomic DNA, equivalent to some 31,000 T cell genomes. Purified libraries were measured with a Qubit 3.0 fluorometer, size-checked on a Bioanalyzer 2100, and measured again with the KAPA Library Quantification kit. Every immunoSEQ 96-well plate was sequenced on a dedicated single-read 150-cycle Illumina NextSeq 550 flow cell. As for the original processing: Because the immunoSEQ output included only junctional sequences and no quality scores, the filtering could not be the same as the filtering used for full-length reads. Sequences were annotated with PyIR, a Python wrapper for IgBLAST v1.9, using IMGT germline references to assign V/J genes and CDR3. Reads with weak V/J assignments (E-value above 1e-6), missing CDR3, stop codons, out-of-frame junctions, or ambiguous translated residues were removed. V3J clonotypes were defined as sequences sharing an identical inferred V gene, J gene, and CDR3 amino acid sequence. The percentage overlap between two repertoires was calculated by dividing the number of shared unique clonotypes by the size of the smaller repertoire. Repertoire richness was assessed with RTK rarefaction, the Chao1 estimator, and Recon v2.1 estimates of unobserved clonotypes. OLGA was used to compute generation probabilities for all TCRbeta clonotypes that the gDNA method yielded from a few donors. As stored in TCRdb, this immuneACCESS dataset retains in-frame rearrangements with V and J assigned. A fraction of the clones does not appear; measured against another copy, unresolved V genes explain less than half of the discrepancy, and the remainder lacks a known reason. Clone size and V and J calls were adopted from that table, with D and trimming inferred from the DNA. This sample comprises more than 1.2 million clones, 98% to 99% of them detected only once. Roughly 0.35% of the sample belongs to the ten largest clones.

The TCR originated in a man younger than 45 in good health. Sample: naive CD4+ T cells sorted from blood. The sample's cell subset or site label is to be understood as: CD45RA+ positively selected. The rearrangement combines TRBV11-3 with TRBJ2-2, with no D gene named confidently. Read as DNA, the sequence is TGTGCCAGCAGCTTATACCATAACACCGGGGAGCTGTTTTTT. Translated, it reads CASSLYHNTGELFF.